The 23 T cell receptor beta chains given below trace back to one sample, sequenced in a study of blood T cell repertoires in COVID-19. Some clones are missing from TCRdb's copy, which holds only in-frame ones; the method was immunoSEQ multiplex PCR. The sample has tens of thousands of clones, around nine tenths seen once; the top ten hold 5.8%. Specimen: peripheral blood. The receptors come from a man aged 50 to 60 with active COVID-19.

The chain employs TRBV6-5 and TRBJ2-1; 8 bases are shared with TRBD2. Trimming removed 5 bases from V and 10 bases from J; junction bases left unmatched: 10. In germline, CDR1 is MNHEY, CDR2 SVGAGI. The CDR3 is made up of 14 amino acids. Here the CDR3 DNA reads TGTGCCAGCAGTCCCATGAACGGGGGGGCCGAGCAGTTCTTC. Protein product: CASSPMNGGAEQFF.

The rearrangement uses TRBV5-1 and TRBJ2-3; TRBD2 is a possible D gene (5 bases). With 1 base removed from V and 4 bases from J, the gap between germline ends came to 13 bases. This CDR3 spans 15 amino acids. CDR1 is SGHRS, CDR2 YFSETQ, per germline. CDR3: CASSLSTSGPDTQYF. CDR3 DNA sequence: TGCGCCAGCAGCTTGTCTACTAGTGGTCCAGATACGCAGTATTTT.

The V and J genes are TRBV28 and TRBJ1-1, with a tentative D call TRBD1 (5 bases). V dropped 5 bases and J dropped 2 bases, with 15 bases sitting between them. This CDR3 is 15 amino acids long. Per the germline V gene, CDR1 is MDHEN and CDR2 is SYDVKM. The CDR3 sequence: CASSPPLTVNTEAFF. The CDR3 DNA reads TGTGCCAGCAGTCCCCCCTTGACAGTTAACACTGAAGCTTTCTTT.

The CDR3 loop is CASSLDTASYNEQFF. The CDR3 nucleotides read TGCGCCAGCAGCCTAGATACTGCCTCCTACAATGAGCAGTTCTTC. The V gene is TRBV4-3, the J gene TRBJ2-1; no reliable D call. The CDR3 has 15 residues. Germline V gene data show CDR1 as LGHNA and CDR2 as YSLEER. The V gene lost 4 bases and the J gene lost 0 bases, with 10 bases spanning the gap.

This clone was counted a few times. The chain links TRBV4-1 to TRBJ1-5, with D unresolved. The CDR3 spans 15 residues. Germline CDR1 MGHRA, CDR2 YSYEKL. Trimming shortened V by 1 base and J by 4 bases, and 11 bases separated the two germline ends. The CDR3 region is CASSQGDRGNQPQHF. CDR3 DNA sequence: TGCGCCAGCAGCCAAGGGGATCGAGGGAATCAGCCCCAGCATTTT.

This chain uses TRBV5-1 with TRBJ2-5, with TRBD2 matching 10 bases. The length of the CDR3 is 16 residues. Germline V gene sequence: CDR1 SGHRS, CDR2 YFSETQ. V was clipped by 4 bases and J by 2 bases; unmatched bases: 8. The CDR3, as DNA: TGCGCCAGCAGCCCCCGTGGACTAGCGGTACAAGAGACCCAGTACTTC. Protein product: CASSPRGLAVQETQYF. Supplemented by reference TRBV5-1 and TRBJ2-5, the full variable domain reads KAGVTQTPRYLIKTRGQQVTLSCSPISGHRSVSWYQQTPGQGLQFLFEYFSETQRNKGNFPGRFSGRQFSNSRSEMNVSTLELGDSALYLCASSPRGLAVQETQYFGPGTRLLVL.

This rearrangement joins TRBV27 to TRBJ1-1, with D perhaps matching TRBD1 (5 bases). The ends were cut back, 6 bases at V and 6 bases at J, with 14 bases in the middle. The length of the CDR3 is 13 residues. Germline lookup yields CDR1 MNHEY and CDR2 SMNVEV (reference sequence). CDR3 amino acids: CASRQTGHPEAFF. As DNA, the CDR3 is TGTGCCAGCAGGCAAACAGGTCACCCTGAAGCTTTCTTT.

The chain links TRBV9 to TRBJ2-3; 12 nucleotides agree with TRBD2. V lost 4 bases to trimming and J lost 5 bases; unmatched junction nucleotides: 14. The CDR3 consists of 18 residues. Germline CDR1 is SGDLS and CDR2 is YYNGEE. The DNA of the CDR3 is TGTGCCAGCAGCTCCGACTTCAGGGCTAGCGGGGGGGTAGATACGCAGTATTTT. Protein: CASSSDFRASGGVDTQYF. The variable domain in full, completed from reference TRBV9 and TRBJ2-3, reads DSGVTQTPKHLITATGQRVTLRCSPRSGDLSVYWYQQSLDQGLQFLIQYYNGEERAKGNILERFSAQQFPDLHSELNLSSLELGDSALYFCASSSDFRASGGVDTQYFGPGTRLTVL.

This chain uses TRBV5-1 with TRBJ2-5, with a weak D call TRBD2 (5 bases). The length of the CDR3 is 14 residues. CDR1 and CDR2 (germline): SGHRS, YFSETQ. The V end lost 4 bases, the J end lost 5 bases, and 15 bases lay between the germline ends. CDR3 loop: CASSGGRGGETQYF. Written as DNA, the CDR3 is TGCGCCAGCAGCGGCGGACGGGGTGGGGAGACCCAGTACTTC. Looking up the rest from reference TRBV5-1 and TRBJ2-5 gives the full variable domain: KAGVTQTPRYLIKTRGQQVTLSCSPISGHRSVSWYQQTPGQGLQFLFEYFSETQRNKGNFPGRFSGRQFSNSRSEMNVSTLELGDSALYLCASSGGRGGETQYFGPGTRLLVL.

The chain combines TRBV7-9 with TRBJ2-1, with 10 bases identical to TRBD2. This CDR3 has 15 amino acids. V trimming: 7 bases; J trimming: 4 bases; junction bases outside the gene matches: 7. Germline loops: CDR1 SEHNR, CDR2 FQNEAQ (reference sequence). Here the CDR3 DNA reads TGTGCCAGCATCGGTCCTAGCGGGGGATACAATGAGCAGTTCTTC. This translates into CASIGPSGGYNEQFF.

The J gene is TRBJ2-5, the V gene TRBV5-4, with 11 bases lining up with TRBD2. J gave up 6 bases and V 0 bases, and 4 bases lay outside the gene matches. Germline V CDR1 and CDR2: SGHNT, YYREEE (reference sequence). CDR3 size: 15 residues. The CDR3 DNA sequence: TGTGCCAGCAGCTTGGGGCTAGCGGGAGGAAAGACCCAGTACTTC. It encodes CASSLGLAGGKTQYF.

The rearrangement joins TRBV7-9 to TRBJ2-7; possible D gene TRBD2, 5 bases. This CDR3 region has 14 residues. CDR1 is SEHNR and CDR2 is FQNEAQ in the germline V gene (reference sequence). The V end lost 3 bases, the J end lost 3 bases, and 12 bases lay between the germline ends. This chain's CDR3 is CASSFPGKGYEQYF. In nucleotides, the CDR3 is TGTGCCAGCAGCTTTCCCGGGAAAGGCTACGAGCAGTACTTC.

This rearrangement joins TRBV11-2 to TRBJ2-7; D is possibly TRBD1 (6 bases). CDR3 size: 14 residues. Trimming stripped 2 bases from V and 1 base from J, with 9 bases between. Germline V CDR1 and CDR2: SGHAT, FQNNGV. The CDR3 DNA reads TGTGCCAGCAGCTTAACCCAGGGGTCCTACGAGCAGTACTTC. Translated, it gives CASSLTQGSYEQYF.

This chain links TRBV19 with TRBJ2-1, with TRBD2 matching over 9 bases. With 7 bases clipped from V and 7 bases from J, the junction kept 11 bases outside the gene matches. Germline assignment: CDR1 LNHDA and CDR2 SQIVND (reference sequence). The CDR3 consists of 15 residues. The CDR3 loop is CASIRLAALKNEQFF. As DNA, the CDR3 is TGTGCCAGTATCCGACTAGCGGCCTTAAAAAATGAGCAGTTCTTC.

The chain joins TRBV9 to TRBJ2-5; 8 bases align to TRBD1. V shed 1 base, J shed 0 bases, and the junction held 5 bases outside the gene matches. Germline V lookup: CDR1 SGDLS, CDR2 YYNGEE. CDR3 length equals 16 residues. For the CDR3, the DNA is TGTGCCAGCAGCGTACCTGACAGGGGCAACCAAGAGACCCAGTACTTC. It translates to CASSVPDRGNQETQYF. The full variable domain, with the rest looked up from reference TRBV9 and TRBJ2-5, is DSGVTQTPKHLITATGQRVTLRCSPRSGDLSVYWYQQSLDQGLQFLIQYYNGEERAKGNILERFSAQQFPDLHSELNLSSLELGDSALYFCASSVPDRGNQETQYFGPGTRLLVL.

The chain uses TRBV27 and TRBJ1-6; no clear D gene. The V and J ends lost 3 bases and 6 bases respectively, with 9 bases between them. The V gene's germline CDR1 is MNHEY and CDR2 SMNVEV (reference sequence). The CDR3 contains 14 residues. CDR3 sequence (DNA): TGTGCCAGCAGTTTCCTGGGCTTTAATTCACCCCTCCACTTT. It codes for CASSFLGFNSPLHF.

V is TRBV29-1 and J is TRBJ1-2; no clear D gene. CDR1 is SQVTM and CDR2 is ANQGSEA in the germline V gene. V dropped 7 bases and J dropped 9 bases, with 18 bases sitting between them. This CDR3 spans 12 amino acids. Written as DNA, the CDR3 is TGCAGCGCCCTAATCCGAGAGGGTAGCTACACCTTC. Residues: CSALIREGSYTF. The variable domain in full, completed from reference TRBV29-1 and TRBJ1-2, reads SAVISQKPSRDICQRGTSLTIQCQVDSQVTMMFWYRQQPGQSLTLIATANQGSEATYESGFVIDKFPISRPNLTFSTLTVSNMSPEDSSIYLCSALIREGSYTFGSGTRLTVV.

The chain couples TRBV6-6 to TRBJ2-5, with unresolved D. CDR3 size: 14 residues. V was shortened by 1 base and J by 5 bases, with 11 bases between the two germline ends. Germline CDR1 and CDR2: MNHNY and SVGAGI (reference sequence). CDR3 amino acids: CASSYLGPRETQYF. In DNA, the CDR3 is TGTGCCAGCAGTTACTTGGGTCCTAGGGAGACCCAGTACTTC.

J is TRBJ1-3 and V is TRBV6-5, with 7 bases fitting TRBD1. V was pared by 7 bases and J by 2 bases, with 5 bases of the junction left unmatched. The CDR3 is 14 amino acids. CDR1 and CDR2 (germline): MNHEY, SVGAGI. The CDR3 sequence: CASTPDRAGNTIYF. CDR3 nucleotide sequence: TGTGCCAGCACCCCCGACAGGGCTGGAAACACCATATATTTT.

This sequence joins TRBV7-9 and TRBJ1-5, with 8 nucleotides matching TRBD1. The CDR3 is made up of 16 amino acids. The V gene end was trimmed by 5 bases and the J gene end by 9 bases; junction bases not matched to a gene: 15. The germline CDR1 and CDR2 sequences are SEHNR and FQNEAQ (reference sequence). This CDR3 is CASSLGSLTGGRPQHF. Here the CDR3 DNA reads TGTGCCAGCAGCCTAGGCTCGTTAACAGGGGGTCGGCCCCAGCATTTT. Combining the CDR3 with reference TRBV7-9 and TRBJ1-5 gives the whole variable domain DTGVSQNPRHKITKRGQNVTFRCDPISEHNRLYWYRQTLGQGPEFLTYFQNEAQLEKSRLLSDRFSAERPKGSFSTLEIQRTEQGDSAMYLCASSLGSLTGGRPQHFGDGTRLSIL.

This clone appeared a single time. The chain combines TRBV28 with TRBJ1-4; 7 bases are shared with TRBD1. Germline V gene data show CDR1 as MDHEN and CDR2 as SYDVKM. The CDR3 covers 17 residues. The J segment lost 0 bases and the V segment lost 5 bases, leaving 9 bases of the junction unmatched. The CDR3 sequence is CASSLRDRATTNEKLFF. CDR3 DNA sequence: TGTGCCAGCAGTCTAAGAGACAGGGCGACAACTAATGAAAAACTGTTTTTT.

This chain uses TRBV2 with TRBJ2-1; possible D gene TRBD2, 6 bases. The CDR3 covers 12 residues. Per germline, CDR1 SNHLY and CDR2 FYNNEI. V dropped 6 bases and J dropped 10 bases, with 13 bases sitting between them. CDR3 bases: TGTGCCAGCAGGGGACTTTCTAAGGAGCAGTTCTTC. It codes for CASRGLSKEQFF.

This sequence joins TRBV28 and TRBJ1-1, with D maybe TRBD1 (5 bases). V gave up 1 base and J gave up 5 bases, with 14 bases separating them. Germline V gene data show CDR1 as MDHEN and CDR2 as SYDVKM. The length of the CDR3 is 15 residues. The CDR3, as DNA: TGTGCCAGCAGTTTATCTTTAGGGGTGGGGACTGAAGCTTTCTTT. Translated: CASSLSLGVGTEAFF.